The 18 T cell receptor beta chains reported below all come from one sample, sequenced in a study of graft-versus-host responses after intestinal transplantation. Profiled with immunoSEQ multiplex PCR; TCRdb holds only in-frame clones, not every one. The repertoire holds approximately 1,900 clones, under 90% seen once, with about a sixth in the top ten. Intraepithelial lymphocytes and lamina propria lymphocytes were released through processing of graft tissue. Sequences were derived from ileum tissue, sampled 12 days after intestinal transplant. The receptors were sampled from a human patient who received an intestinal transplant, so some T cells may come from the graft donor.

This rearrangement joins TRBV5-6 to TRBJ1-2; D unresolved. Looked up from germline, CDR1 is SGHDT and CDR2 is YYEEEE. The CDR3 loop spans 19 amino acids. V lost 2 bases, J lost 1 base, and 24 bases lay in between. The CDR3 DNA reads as TGTGCCAGCAGCTTCGTTAAAGAGAACAGTCTCAAAATTAACTATGGCTACACCTTC. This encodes CASSFVKENSLKINYGYTF.

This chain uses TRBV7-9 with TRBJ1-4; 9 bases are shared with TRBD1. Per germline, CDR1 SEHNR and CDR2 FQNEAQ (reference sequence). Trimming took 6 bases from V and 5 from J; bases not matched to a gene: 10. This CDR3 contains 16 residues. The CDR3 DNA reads TGTGCCAGCAGTCAATTTTCCGGGACAGGGAATGAAAAACTGTTTTTT. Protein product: CASSQFSGTGNEKLFF. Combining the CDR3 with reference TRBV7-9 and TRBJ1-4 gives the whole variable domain DTGVSQNPRHKITKRGQNVTFRCDPISEHNRLYWYRQTLGQGPEFLTYFQNEAQLEKSRLLSDRFSAERPKGSFSTLEIQRTEQGDSAMYLCASSQFSGTGNEKLFFGSGTQLSVL.

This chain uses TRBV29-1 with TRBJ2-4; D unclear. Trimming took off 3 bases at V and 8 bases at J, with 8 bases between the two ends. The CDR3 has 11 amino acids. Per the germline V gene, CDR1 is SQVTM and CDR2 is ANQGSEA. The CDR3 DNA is TGCAGCGTTGATATTGGGGACATTCAGTACTTC. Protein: CSVDIGDIQYF.

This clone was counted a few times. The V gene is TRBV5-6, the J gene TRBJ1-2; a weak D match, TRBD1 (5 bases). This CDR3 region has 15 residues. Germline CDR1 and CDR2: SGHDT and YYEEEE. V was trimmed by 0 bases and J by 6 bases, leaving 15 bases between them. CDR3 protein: CASSLDGQGVDGYTF. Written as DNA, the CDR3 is TGTGCCAGCAGCTTGGATGGGCAGGGTGTGGATGGCTACACCTTC.

The CDR3 loop reads CASGGDRKGEKLFF. Here the CDR3 DNA reads TGTGCCAGCGGGGGGGACAGGAAAGGGGAAAAACTGTTTTTT. The chain combines TRBV28 with TRBJ1-4, with 8 bases identical to TRBD1. The CDR3 has 14 residues. V shed 8 bases and J 8 bases; nucleotides not matched to a gene: 10. Germline CDR1 is MDHEN and CDR2 is SYDVKM.

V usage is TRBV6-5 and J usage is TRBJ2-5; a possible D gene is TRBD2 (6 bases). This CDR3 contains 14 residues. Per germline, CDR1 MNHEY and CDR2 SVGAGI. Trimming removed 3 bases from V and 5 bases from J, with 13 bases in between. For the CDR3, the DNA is TGTGCCAGCAGTTATAATCGGGGGAGGGAGACCCAGTACTTC. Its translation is CASSYNRGRETQYF.

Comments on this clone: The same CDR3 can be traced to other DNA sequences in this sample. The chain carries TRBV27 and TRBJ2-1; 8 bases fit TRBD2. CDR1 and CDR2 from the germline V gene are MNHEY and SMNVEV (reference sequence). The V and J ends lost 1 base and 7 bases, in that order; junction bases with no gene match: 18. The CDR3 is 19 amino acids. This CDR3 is CASSLLGGGGGRSRNEQFF. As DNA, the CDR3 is TGTGCCAGCAGTTTATTAGGTGGGGGGGGCGGGAGGTCGAGGAATGAGCAGTTCTTC.

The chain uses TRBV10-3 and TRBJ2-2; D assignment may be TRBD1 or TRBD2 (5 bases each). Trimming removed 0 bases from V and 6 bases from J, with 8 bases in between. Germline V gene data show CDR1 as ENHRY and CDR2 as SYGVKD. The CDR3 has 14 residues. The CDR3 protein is CAISESRDAGELFF. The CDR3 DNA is TGTGCCATCAGTGAGTCTAGGGACGCCGGGGAGCTGTTTTTT.

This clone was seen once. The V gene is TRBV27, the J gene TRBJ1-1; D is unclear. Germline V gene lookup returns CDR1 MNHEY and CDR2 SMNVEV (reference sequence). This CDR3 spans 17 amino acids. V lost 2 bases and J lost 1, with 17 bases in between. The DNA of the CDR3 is TGTGCCAGCAGTTTACGTCCCCCCCACAGTGGGAACACTGAAGCTTTCTTT. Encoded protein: CASSLRPPHSGNTEAFF.

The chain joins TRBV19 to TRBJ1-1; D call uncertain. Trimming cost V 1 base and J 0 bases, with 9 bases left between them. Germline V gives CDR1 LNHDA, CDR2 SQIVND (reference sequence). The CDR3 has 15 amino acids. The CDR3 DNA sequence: TGTGCCAGTAGTATAGGAACAGCTATGAACACTGAAGCTTTCTTT. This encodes CASSIGTAMNTEAFF.

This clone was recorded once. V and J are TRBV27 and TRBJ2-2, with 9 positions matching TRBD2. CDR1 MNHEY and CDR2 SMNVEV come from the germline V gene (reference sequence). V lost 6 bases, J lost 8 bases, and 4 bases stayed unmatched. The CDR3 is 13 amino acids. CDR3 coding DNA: TGTGCCAGCAGCCCTGGACTAGCGGGGGAGCTGTTTTTT. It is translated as CASSPGLAGELFF.

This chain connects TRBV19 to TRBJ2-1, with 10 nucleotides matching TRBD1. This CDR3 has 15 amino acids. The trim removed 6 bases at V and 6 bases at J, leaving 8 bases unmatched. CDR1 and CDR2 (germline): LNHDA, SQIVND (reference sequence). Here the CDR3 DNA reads TGTGCCAGTAGAATGGACAGGGGGTCCCTCAATGAGCAGTTCTTC. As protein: CASRMDRGSLNEQFF.

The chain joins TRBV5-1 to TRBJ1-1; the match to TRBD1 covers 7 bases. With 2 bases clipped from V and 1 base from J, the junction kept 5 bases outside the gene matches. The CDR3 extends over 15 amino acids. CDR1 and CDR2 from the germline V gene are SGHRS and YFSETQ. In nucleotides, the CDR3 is TGCGCCAGCAGCTTAGACAGGGTTGAGAACACTGAAGCTTTCTTT. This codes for CASSLDRVENTEAFF.

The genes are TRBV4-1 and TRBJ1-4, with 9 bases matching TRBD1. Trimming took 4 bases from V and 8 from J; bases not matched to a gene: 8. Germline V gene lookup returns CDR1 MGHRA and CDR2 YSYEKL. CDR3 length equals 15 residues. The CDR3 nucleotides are TGCGCCAGCAGCCTGTCCGGGACAGGGAGAGAAAAACTGTTTTTT. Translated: CASSLSGTGREKLFF.

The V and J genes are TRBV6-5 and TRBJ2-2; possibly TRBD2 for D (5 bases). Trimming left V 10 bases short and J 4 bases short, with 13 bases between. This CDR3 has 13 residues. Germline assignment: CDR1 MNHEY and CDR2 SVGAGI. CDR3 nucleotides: TGTGCCACCGCCGGGATAATCACCGGGGAGCTGTTTTTT. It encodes CATAGIITGELFF.

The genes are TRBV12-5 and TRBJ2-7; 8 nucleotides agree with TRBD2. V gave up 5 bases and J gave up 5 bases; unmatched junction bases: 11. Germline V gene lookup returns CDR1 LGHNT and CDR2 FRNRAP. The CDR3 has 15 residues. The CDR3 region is CASGPRGSGNNEQYF. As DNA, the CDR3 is TGTGCTAGTGGTCCGAGGGGTAGCGGGAACAACGAGCAGTACTTC.

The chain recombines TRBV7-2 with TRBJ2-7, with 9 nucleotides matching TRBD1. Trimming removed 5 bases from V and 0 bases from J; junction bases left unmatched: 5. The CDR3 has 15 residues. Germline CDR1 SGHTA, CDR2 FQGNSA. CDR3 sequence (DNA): TGTGCCAGCAGCATGGGACAGGGCCTCTCCTACGAGCAGTACTTC. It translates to CASSMGQGLSYEQYF. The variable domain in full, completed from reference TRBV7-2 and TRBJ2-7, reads GAGVSQSPSNKVTEKGKDVELRCDPISGHTALYWYRQSLGQGLEFLIYFQGNSAPDKSGLPSDRFSAERTGGSVSTLTIQRTQQEDSAVYLCASSMGQGLSYEQYFGPGTRLTVT.

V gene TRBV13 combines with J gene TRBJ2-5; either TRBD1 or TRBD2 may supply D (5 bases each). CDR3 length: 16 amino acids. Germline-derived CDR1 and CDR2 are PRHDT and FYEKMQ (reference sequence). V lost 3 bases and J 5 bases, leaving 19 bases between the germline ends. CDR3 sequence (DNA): TGTGCCAGCAGCTTCTCCGGGGCCGAGAGGGAGGAGACCCAGTACTTC. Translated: CASSFSGAEREETQYF.